These 13 T cell receptor beta chains came from one sample sequenced in a study of human T cells and chemical hapten exposure. MiXCR, applied by TCRdb to the RACE reads, yields one record per CDR3 protein. This table has tens of thousands of distinct CDR3 sequences, about 10% appearing once. As to time point: patch test 2, 6 weeks after DPC sensitization. Specified treatment: therapeutic diphenylcyclopropenone sensitization with weekly scalp DPC. The sample in question was whole blood, obtained in connection with sensitization to the hapten diphenylcyclopropenone (DPC). The receptor set was obtained from a woman aged 50 to 60 with alopecia areata. Some clones in this sample may be carry-over from other donors' samples.

This clonotype occurred many times. The chain's CDR3 is CASSTGSSYEQYF. DNA of the CDR3: TGTGCCAGCAGTACGGGGTCCTCCTACGAGCAGTACTTC. The chain couples TRBV6-5 to TRBJ2-7; a possible D gene is TRBD2 (5 bases). The CDR3 covers 13 residues. With 5 bases removed from V and 0 bases from J, the gap between germline ends came to 8 bases. Germline CDR1 reads MNHEY; CDR2 reads SVGAGI.

This clonotype was found a few times. This chain uses TRBV18 with TRBJ1-5; D is ambiguous. The germline CDR1 and CDR2 sequences are KGHSH and LQKENI. This CDR3 region has 15 residues. V lost 2 bases and J 0 bases, leaving 8 bases between the germline ends. CDR3 coding DNA: TGTGCCAGCTCACCAGAGACAAATAGCAATCAGCCCCAGCATTTT. This codes for CASSPETNSNQPQHF.

This clonotype was observed a few times. The V and J genes are TRBV3-1 and TRBJ2-7, with TRBD1 matching over 12 bases. This CDR3 spans 15 amino acids. CDR1 is LGHDT, CDR2 YNNKEL, per germline (reference sequence). V gave up 4 bases and J gave up 5 bases; unmatched junction bases: 6. The CDR3 nucleotides are TGTGCCAGCAGCCGAAGAGGGACAGGGGGCAACGAGCAGTACTTC. This gives the protein CASSRRGTGGNEQYF.

This clonotype has ten or more counts. The rearrangement uses TRBV29-1 and TRBJ2-7; 10 bases line up with TRBD2. V shed 4 bases, J shed 3 bases, and the junction held 3 bases outside the gene matches. The CDR3 loop spans 13 amino acids. Germline V gene lookup returns CDR1 SQVTM and CDR2 ANQGSEA. DNA for the CDR3: TGCAGCGTTGTTTTAGCGGGAGGCTACGAGCAGTACTTC. It specifies CSVVLAGGYEQYF.

This chain connects TRBV5-5 to TRBJ2-1; 11 bases are shared with TRBD2. The CDR3 totals 15 residues. After removal of 3 bases from V and 11 bases from J, the junction contained 10 bases not matched to a gene. Germline V gives CDR1 SGHKS, CDR2 YYEKEE (reference sequence). For the CDR3, the DNA is TGTGCCAGCAGCTCGTTAGCGGGAGGGCCGGGAAAGCAGTTCTTC. It encodes CASSSLAGGPGKQFF.

This clonotype was seen ten or more times. The CDR3 bases are TGTGCCAGCAGCGGCGGGCCGACAGGGGCCGAGCAGTACTTC. Its translation: CASSGGPTGAEQYF. This rearrangement joins TRBV7-9 to TRBJ2-7, with 8 bases that match TRBD1. Germline lookup yields CDR1 SEHNR and CDR2 FQNEAQ (reference sequence). Unmatched junction bases numbered 9, after V lost 5 bases and J lost 6 bases. The CDR3 length is 14 residues. Combining the CDR3 with reference TRBV7-9 and TRBJ2-7 gives the whole variable domain DTGVSQNPRHKITKRGQNVTFRCDPISEHNRLYWYRQTLGQGPEFLTYFQNEAQLEKSRLLSDRFSAERPKGSFSTLEIQRTEQGDSAMYLCASSGGPTGAEQYFGPGTRLTVT.

The rearrangement uses TRBV27 and TRBJ1-5; tentatively, D is TRBD1 (5 bases). The CDR3 is 13 residues long. Germline assignment: CDR1 MNHEY and CDR2 SMNVEV (reference sequence). Trimming removed 3 bases from V and 6 bases from J, with 9 bases in between. The CDR3 bases are TGTGCCAGCAGTTTTACGGGGCCTCAGCCCCAGCATTTT. Its translation: CASSFTGPQPQHF.

This clonotype has more than one count but fewer than ten. The V and J genes are TRBV10-1 and TRBJ2-7, with 8 positions matching TRBD2. The CDR3 totals 10 residues. The germline CDR1 and CDR2 sequences are WNHNN and SYGVQD (reference sequence). The CDR3 bases are TGCGCTTATGCGGGAGGTGAGCAGTACTTC. Its protein product is CAYAGGEQYF.

This clonotype occurred many times. This chain connects TRBV7-2 to TRBJ2-3, with TRBD1 identical over 9 bases. Germline V gene sequence: CDR1 SGHTA, CDR2 FQGNSA. With 5 bases clipped from V and 4 bases from J, the junction kept 10 bases outside the gene matches. The CDR3 runs to 16 residues. The CDR3 here is CASSTYRGRGADTQYF. Here the CDR3 DNA reads TGTGCCAGCAGCACATACAGGGGGCGCGGTGCAGATACGCAGTATTTT.

This clonotype was counted ten times or more. The chain carries TRBV7-2 and TRBJ2-3; D is uncertain. V lost 1 base, J lost 2 bases, and 13 bases lay in between. The germline V gene encodes CDR1 SGHTA and CDR2 FQGNSA. The CDR3 length is 16 residues. CDR3 bases: TGTGCCAGCAGCTTAGGAGTTCTTGACAACACAGATACGCAGTATTTT. Amino acids: CASSLGVLDNTDTQYF.

This clonotype has at least ten counts. J is TRBJ2-1 and V is TRBV5-4, with 7 nucleotides matching TRBD2. The CDR3 length is 14 residues. The V gene's germline CDR1 is SGHNT and CDR2 YYREEE (reference sequence). The junction had 4 bases not matched to a gene; V was cut back by 2 bases and J by 5 bases. CDR3 sequence: CASSFGTKDNEQFF. CDR3 coding DNA: TGTGCCAGCAGCTTCGGGACTAAAGACAATGAGCAGTTCTTC. The complete variable domain, with remaining parts taken from reference TRBV5-4 and TRBJ2-1, reads ETGVTQSPTHLIKTRGQQVTLRCSSQSGHNTVSWYQQALGQGPQFIFQYYREEENGRGNFPPRFSGLQFPNYSSELNVNALELDDSALYLCASSFGTKDNEQFFGPGTRLTVL.

This clonotype was recorded many times. This chain links TRBV6-2 or TRBV6-3 with TRBJ1-2, with 7 bases that match TRBD1. The germline V gene encodes CDR1 MNHEY and CDR2 SVGEGT. V shed 5 bases, J shed 1 base, and the junction held 7 bases outside the gene matches. The CDR3 runs 15 residues. CDR3 coding DNA: TGTGCCAGCAGTCTCACCGGGACAGTTAACTATGGCTACACCTTC. It is translated as CASSLTGTVNYGYTF.

The J gene is TRBJ2-3, the V gene TRBV5-4; 7 nucleotides agree with TRBD2. Trimming removed 2 bases from V and 3 bases from J; junction bases left unmatched: 3. CDR3 length equals 14 residues. Germline CDR1 SGHNT, CDR2 YYREEE (reference sequence). The CDR3 DNA sequence: TGTGCCAGCAGCTTTGCTAGCGGAACAGATACGCAGTATTTT. It codes for CASSFASGTDTQYF. The entire variable domain, with the rest obtained from reference TRBV5-4 and TRBJ2-3, is as follows: ETGVTQSPTHLIKTRGQQVTLRCSSQSGHNTVSWYQQALGQGPQFIFQYYREEENGRGNFPPRFSGLQFPNYSSELNVNALELDDSALYLCASSFASGTDTQYFGPGTRLTVL.